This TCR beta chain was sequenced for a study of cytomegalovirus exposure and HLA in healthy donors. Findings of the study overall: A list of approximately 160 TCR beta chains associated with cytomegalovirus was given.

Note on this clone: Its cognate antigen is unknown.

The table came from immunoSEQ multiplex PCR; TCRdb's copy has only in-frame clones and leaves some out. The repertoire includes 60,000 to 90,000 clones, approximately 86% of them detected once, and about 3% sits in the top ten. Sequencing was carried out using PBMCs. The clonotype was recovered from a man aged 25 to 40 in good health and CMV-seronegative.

CDR3 residues: CAISESINTGTSNQPQHF. The CDR3 DNA sequence: TGTGCCATCAGTGAGTCGATTAACACAGGGACTAGCAATCAGCCCCAGCATTTT. V gene TRBV10-3 combines with J gene TRBJ1-5; weak D call: TRBD1 (6 bases). The V gene lost 0 bases and the J gene lost 0 bases, with 15 bases spanning the gap. The CDR3 has 18 amino acids. The V gene's germline CDR1 is ENHRY and CDR2 SYGVKD.